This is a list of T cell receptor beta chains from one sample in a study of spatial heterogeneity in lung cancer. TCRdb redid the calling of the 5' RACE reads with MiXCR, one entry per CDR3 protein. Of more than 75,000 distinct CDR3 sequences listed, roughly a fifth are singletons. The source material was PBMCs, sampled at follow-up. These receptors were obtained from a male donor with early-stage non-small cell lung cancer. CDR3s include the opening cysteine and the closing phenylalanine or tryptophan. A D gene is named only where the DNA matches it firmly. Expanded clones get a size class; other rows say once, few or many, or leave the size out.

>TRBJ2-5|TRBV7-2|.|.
TGTGCCAGCAGCTTAGAAGGTTTAAGGAATGAGTACTTC
CASSLEGLRNEYF
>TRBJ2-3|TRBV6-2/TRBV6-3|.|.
TGTGCCAGCAGTGACGGGGGGCGCCGGACAGATACGCAGTATTTT
CASSDGGRRTDTQYF
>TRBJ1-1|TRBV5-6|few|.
TGTGCCAGCAGCCGACAGACTGAAGCTTTCTTT
CASSRQTEAFF
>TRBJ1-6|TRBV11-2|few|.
TGTGCCAGCAGCTTCGACAGTAATTCACCCCTCCACTTT
CASSFDSNSPLHF
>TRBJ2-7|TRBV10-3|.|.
TGTGCCATCAGTGACCTCTACGAGCAGTACTTC
CAISDLYEQYF
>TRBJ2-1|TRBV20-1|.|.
TGCAGTGCTAGAAAGGATAACAATGAGCAGTTCTTC
CSARKDNNEQFF
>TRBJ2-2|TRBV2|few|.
TGTGCCAGCAGTGTCTACCCAGGGAACGCCGGGGAGCTGTTTTTT
CASSVYPGNAGELFF
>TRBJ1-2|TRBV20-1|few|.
TGCAGTGCTAGTGGGAACGCGCTCACCTATGGCTACACCTTC
CSASGNALTYGYTF
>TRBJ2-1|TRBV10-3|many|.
TGTGCCATCAGCCCTAGTTCCATCAATGAGCAGTTCTTC
CAISPSSINEQFF
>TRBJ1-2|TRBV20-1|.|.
TGCAGTGCTAGAGATTCTTCAGGGACACCGACTAACTATGGCTACACCTTC
CSARDSSGTPTNYGYTF
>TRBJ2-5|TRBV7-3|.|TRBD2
TGTGCCAGCAGCTTATTACCTAGCGGGAGTCAAGAGACCCAGTACTTC
CASSLLPSGSQETQYF
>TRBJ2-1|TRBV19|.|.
TGTGCCAGTAGTACCCGGAGGGCCTACAATGAGCAGTTCTTC
CASSTRRAYNEQFF
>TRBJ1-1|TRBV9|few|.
TGTGCCAGCAGCCCTCGGACACGAGTTGAAGCTTTCTTT
CASSPRTRVEAFF
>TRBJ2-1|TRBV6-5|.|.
TGTGCCAGCAGTTACGAGACTAGGTACAATGAGCAGTTCTTC
CASSYETRYNEQFF
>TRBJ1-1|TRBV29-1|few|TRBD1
TGCAGCGTCCGACGACAGGGAGGGTACGCTGAAGCTTTCTTT
CSVRRQGGYAEAFF
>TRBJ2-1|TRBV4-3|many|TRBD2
TGCGCCAGCAGCCAAGTTTCGGGGGGGCCTTACAATGAGCAGTTCTTC
CASSQVSGGPYNEQFF
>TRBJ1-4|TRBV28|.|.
TGTGCCAGCAGCCCCCGTGACCAGGGAACTAATGAAAAACTGTTTTTT
CASSPRDQGTNEKLFF